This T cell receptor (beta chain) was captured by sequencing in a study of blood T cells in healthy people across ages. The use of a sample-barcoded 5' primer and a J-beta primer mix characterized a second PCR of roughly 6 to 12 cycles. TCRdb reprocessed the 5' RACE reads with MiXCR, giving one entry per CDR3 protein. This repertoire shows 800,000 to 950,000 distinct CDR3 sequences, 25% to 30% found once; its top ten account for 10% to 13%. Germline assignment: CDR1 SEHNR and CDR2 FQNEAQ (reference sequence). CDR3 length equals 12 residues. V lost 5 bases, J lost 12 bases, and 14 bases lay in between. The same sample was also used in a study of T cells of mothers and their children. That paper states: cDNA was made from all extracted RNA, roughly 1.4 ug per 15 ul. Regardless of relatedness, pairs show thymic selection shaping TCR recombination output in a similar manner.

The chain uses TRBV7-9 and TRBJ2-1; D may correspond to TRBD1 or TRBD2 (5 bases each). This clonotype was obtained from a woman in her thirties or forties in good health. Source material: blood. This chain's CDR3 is CASSTDRGTQFF. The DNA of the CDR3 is TGTGCCAGCAGCACGGACCGGGGCACGCAGTTCTTC.